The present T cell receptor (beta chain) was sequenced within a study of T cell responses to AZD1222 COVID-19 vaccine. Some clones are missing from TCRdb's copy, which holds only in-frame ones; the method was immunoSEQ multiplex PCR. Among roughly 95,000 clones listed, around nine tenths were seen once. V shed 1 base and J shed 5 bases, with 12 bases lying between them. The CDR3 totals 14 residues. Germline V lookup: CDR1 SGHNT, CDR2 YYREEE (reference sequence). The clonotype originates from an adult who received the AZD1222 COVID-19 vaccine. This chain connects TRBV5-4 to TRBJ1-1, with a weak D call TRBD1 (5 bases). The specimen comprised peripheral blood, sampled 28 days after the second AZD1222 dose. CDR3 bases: TGTGCCAGCAGCTTGTGGGAGGGGAAGACTGAAGCTTTCTTT. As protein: CASSLWEGKTEAFF.